Below, 23 T cell receptor beta chains from the same sample are listed, as sequenced in a study of blood T cell repertoires in COVID-19. The protocol was immunoSEQ multiplex PCR, while the TCRdb copy is restricted to in-frame clones and leaves out a portion. This sample has about 320,000 clones, with roughly nine tenths found just once. The material sequenced was peripheral blood. These receptors were collected from a woman in her twenties or thirties with COVID-19, enrolled during active disease.

V is TRBV12-3 or TRBV12-4 and J is TRBJ2-1, with unresolved D. This CDR3 comprises 12 residues. V was pared by 3 bases and J by 6 bases, with 6 bases between. CDR3 sequence: CASSFPFNEQFF. CDR3 sequence (DNA): TGTGCCAGCAGTTTTCCGTTCAATGAGCAGTTCTTC.

The rearrangement uses TRBV6-2 or TRBV6-3 and TRBJ1-2; D not resolved. This CDR3 has 13 residues. The germline CDR1 and CDR2 sequences are MNHEY and SVGEGT. Between the trimmed V and J ends, which lost 2 bases and 4 bases, there was a span of 8 bases. As DNA, the CDR3 is TGTGCCAGCAGTTACGTAGCAAGCTATGGCTACACCTTC. Protein product: CASSYVASYGYTF.

The chain couples TRBV29-1 to TRBJ2-7; tentative D call: TRBD2 (5 bases). The CDR3 runs to 12 residues. The germline V gene encodes CDR1 SQVTM and CDR2 ANQGSEA. V dropped 5 bases and J dropped 3 bases, with 11 bases sitting between them. In DNA, the CDR3 is TGCAGCGTTCGGGGATCCGGCTACGAGCAGTACTTC. It encodes CSVRGSGYEQYF.

The chain joins TRBV9 to TRBJ1-3; D is perhaps TRBD1 (6 bases). The CDR3 sequence is 16 residues long. Germline lookup yields CDR1 SGDLS and CDR2 YYNGEE. Trimming removed 0 bases at V and 1 base at J, with 11 bases between. The CDR3 region has the DNA TGTGCCAGCAGCGTAGATGGGGGCAGTTCTGGAAACACCATATATTTT. The encoded protein is CASSVDGGSSGNTIYF.

V gene TRBV11-2 combines with J gene TRBJ1-2; a weak D match, TRBD1 (6 bases). The CDR3 spans 15 residues. Germline-derived CDR1 and CDR2 are SGHAT and FQNNGV. The V gene lost 5 bases and the J gene lost 1 base, with 14 bases spanning the gap. The CDR3 nucleotides are TGTGCCAGCAGCCGCGGATCACAGGGTAACTATGGCTACACCTTC. It encodes CASSRGSQGNYGYTF.

V and J are TRBV5-5 and TRBJ2-5, with TRBD2 matching over 9 bases. V gave up 0 bases and J gave up 1 base; unmatched junction bases: 7. From germline, CDR1 is SGHKS and CDR2 YYEKEE (reference sequence). The CDR3 covers 17 residues. The CDR3 region is CASSLAPRAGGQETQYF. CDR3 DNA: TGTGCCAGCAGCTTGGCCCCGCGAGCGGGGGGCCAAGAGACCCAGTACTTC.

The chain joins TRBV7-9 to TRBJ1-2; TRBD1 is a possible D gene (5 bases). CDR3 length equals 15 residues. The V end lost 5 bases, the J end lost 8 bases, and 21 bases lay between the germline ends. The germline CDR1 and CDR2 sequences are SEHNR and FQNEAQ (reference sequence). CDR3 region: CASSAHGGIVGGYTF. In DNA, the CDR3 is TGTGCCAGCAGCGCCCATGGGGGGATAGTGGGAGGCTACACCTTC. Filled out from reference TRBV7-9 and TRBJ1-2, the complete variable domain reads DTGVSQNPRHKITKRGQNVTFRCDPISEHNRLYWYRQTLGQGPEFLTYFQNEAQLEKSRLLSDRFSAERPKGSFSTLEIQRTEQGDSAMYLCASSAHGGIVGGYTFGSGTRLTVV.

The rearrangement links TRBV27 to TRBJ2-7; 8 positions agree with TRBD2. This CDR3 region has 13 residues. The trim removed 5 bases at V and 3 bases at J, leaving 3 bases unmatched. Per germline, CDR1 MNHEY and CDR2 SMNVEV (reference sequence). CDR3 coding DNA: TGTGCCAGCAGTCTGGGACTAGGCTACGAGCAGTACTTC. Amino acids: CASSLGLGYEQYF.

The rearrangement uses TRBV10-2 and TRBJ2-3, with 7 bases aligning to TRBD2. Per the germline V gene, CDR1 is WSHSY and CDR2 is SAAADI. Trimming at V came to 2 bases and at J to 6 bases, leaving 11 bases not matched to a gene. This CDR3 region has 16 residues. CDR3 coding DNA: TGCGCCAGCAGTGAGGACTCAGCGGGGCCCTGGGATACGCAGTATTTT. Amino acid sequence: CASSEDSAGPWDTQYF.

The gene calls are TRBV19 and TRBJ2-7; D is possibly TRBD1 (7 bases). V was shortened by 4 bases and J by 4 bases, with 14 bases between the two germline ends. In germline, CDR1 is LNHDA, CDR2 SQIVND (reference sequence). The CDR3 runs 14 residues. CDR3 DNA: TGTGCCAGTAGTAGCCTGACAGGGAGGTACGAGCAGTACTTC. It translates to CASSSLTGRYEQYF.

CDR3 nucleotide sequence: TGTGCCAGCAGCCAAGATGGAGTACCTGGAAACACCATATATTTT. Translating it yields CASSQDGVPGNTIYF. The chain uses TRBV3-1 (or the pseudogene TRBV3-2) and TRBJ1-3, with no clear D. The CDR3 has 15 amino acids. In germline, CDR1 is LGHDT, CDR2 YNNKEL (reference sequence). V was shortened by 0 bases and J by 2 bases, with 8 bases between the two germline ends.

This clone was detected only a few times. The chain couples TRBV7-9 to TRBJ1-5; TRBD1 might be the D (5 bases). V dropped 3 bases and J dropped 7 bases, with 13 bases sitting between them. This CDR3 spans 14 amino acids. Germline values: CDR1 SEHNR, CDR2 FQNEAQ (reference sequence). CDR3 sequence (DNA): TGTGCCAGCAGCTTGGGGGGAGAGGGACAGCCCCAGCATTTT. Protein: CASSLGGEGQPQHF.

V gene TRBV3-1 (or the pseudogene TRBV3-2) combines with J gene TRBJ1-2; D gene uncertain. CDR1 and CDR2 from the germline V gene are LGHDT and YNNKEL (reference sequence). The V and J ends lost 6 bases and 5 bases respectively, with 16 bases between them. The CDR3 contains 14 residues. Written as DNA, the CDR3 is TGTGCCAGCAGAGACGCCTCTAGTCCGTATGGCTACACCTTC. Its protein is CASRDASSPYGYTF.

The V and J genes are TRBV7-2 and TRBJ1-5; weak D call: TRBD1 (5 bases). V was shortened by 6 bases and J by 4 bases, with 19 bases between the two germline ends. The CDR3 is made up of 16 amino acids. From germline, CDR1 is SGHTA and CDR2 FQGNSA. The CDR3 is CASSHRGRGSNQPQHF. CDR3 coding DNA: TGTGCCAGCAGTCATAGGGGACGGGGGAGTAATCAGCCCCAGCATTTT.

The genes are TRBV11-2 and TRBJ2-1, with D possibly TRBD2 on 6 matching bases. Looked up from germline, CDR1 is SGHAT and CDR2 is FQNNGV. The CDR3 has 13 residues. V was cut by 5 bases and J by 5 bases, with 10 bases left in between. CDR3 sequence: CASSRTTDNEQFF. CDR3 nucleotide sequence: TGTGCCAGCAGCCGGACTACCGACAATGAGCAGTTCTTC.

The chain couples TRBV19 to TRBJ2-7; TRBD1 aligns across 9 bases. The ends lost 7 bases at V and 1 base at J; junction bases unmatched: 5. CDR3 length: 14 residues. CDR1 LNHDA and CDR2 SQIVND come from the germline V gene (reference sequence). The CDR3 bases are TGTGCCAGTACTGACAGGGGGGGATCCTACGAGCAGTACTTC. Translation gives CASTDRGGSYEQYF.

J is TRBJ2-2 and V is TRBV5-1; TRBD1 matches at 7 bases. V was clipped by 4 bases and J by 0 bases; unmatched bases: 9. Germline V gene lookup returns CDR1 SGHRS and CDR2 YFSETQ. This CDR3 is 17 amino acids long. The CDR3 loop is CASSLRTGQPNTGELFF. The CDR3 DNA reads TGCGCCAGCAGCCTTCGGACAGGCCAGCCGAACACCGGGGAGCTGTTTTTT.

The V and J genes are TRBV12-3 or TRBV12-4 and TRBJ2-5, with D hard to call. Trimming cost V 3 bases and J 3 bases, with 8 bases left between them. The CDR3 has 13 residues. The chain's CDR3 is CASSFGEKETQYF. In DNA, the CDR3 is TGTGCCAGCAGTTTCGGAGAAAAAGAGACCCAGTACTTC.

The chain links TRBV13 to TRBJ2-3, with 11 bases aligning to TRBD2. Per the germline V gene, CDR1 is PRHDT and CDR2 is FYEKMQ (reference sequence). V was pared by 3 bases and J by 4 bases, with 9 bases of the junction left unmatched. The CDR3 length is 17 residues. The CDR3 DNA reads as TGTGCCAGCAGCTTCCGTAGCGGGGGGGCCGTGGCAGATACGCAGTATTTT. Translating gives CASSFRSGGAVADTQYF.

The V and J genes are TRBV7-9 and TRBJ2-1; maybe TRBD2 (5 bases). V lost 3 bases, J lost 9 bases, and 12 bases lay in between. The CDR3 is 13 amino acids. Germline-derived CDR1 and CDR2 are SEHNR and FQNEAQ (reference sequence). The chain's CDR3 is CASSLDSAGEQFF. The CDR3 DNA is TGTGCCAGCAGCTTGGACTCGGCGGGTGAGCAGTTCTTC.

This chain joins TRBV4-1 and TRBJ1-2, with a possible D match to TRBD1 (6 bases). The V gene lost 4 bases and the J gene lost 4 bases, with 16 bases spanning the gap. The CDR3 length is 15 residues. Germline CDR1 reads MGHRA; CDR2 reads YSYEKL. The CDR3 protein is CASSLPGTSAYGYTF. CDR3 bases: TGCGCCAGCAGCCTTCCCGGGACATCCGCCTATGGCTACACCTTC.

This clone was counted a single time. The rearrangement joins TRBV7-6 to TRBJ1-4; D is unclear. V dropped 4 bases and J dropped 8 bases, with 11 bases sitting between them. The CDR3 length is 13 residues. From germline, CDR1 is SGHVS and CDR2 FNYEAQ. CDR3 region: CASSSRGNEKLFF. CDR3 DNA sequence: TGTGCCAGCAGCTCTAGAGGGAACGAAAAACTGTTTTTT.

The genes are TRBV25-1 and TRBJ2-5; TRBD2 matches 8 bases. Germline loops: CDR1 MGHDK, CDR2 SYGVNS. The V segment lost 4 bases and the J segment 7 bases; nucleotides outside the gene matches: 5. The CDR3 is 13 amino acids. As DNA, the CDR3 is TGTGCCAGCAGTGGGGGGACTAGGGGGACCCAGTACTTC. It yields the protein CASSGGTRGTQYF. Using reference TRBV25-1 and TRBJ2-5 for the parts outside the CDR3, the full variable domain is EADIYQTPRYLVIGTGKKITLECSQTMGHDKMYWYQQDPGMELHLIHYSYGVNSTEKGDLSSESTVSRIRTEHFPLTLESARPSHTSQYLCASSGGTRGTQYFGPGTRLLVL.